The 2 T cell receptor beta chains below all came from one sample that was sequenced in a study of shared clonotypes between healthy human individuals. The table came from immunoSEQ multiplex PCR; TCRdb's copy has only in-frame clones and leaves some out. The sample lists about 2 million clones; around 96% were seen once. Positively selected for CCR7, the CD45RO-negative cells used as naive CD8 cells excluded terminally differentiated effector memory CD45RA+ cells. The source material was naive CD8+ T cells sorted from blood. The receptor source for this set is a man younger than 35 in good health.

The chain couples TRBV5-1 to TRBJ1-1, with TRBD1 identical over 11 bases. Per the germline V gene, CDR1 is SGHRS and CDR2 is YFSETQ. This CDR3 spans 17 amino acids. The V segment lost 0 bases and the J segment 2 bases; nucleotides outside the gene matches: 6. The CDR3: CASSLASGQGGNTEAFF. CDR3 DNA: TGCGCCAGCAGCTTGGCCTCGGGACAGGGGGGAAACACTGAAGCTTTCTTT. Drawing the rest from reference TRBV5-1 and TRBJ1-1, the complete variable domain is KAGVTQTPRYLIKTRGQQVTLSCSPISGHRSVSWYQQTPGQGLQFLFEYFSETQRNKGNFPGRFSGRQFSNSRSEMNVSTLELGDSALYLCASSLASGQGGNTEAFFGQGTRLTVV.

The chain recombines TRBV10-3 with TRBJ2-2; perhaps TRBD2 as D (6 bases). Per the germline V gene, CDR1 is ENHRY and CDR2 is SYGVKD. CDR3 length equals 16 residues. V was clipped by 2 bases and J by 3 bases, with 13 bases between them. DNA of the CDR3: TGTGCCATCAGTGAGGGGGGGTTGAGAGACACCGGGGAGCTGTTTTTT. It is translated as CAISEGGLRDTGELFF.